A single T cell receptor beta chain is shown here with its context. This sample is drawn from a study of blood T cell repertoires in COVID-19. Study information: Spain, Italy and the United States supplied samples that represented acute and convalescent COVID-19. Sources were T cells, B-cell-depleted T cells, or PBMCs; the material itself was cDNA or gDNA.

There are 16 residues in the CDR3. J gave up 7 bases and V 2 bases, and 5 bases lay outside the gene matches. The germline V gene encodes CDR1 SGHNT and CDR2 YYREEE (reference sequence). TCRdb's copy holds only in-frame clones and misses some; the assay was immunoSEQ multiplex PCR. The repertoire holds 210,000 or so clones, with around 88% as singletons. This chain connects TRBV5-4 to TRBJ2-2, with 13 nucleotides matching TRBD2. Material: peripheral blood. The TCR was taken from a young man with active or convalescent COVID-19. CDR3 in DNA: TGTGCCAGCAGCTTCGGACTAGCGGGAGTCTTCGGGGAGCTGTTTTTT. Amino acid sequence: CASSFGLAGVFGELFF.